This T cell receptor (beta chain) was documented in a study of blood T cells in healthy people across ages. V lost 4 bases and J lost 5, with 21 bases in between. The germline V gene has CDR1 MNHEY and CDR2 SVGAGI. This CDR3 is 17 amino acids long. A second PCR of 7 to 11 cycles used a sample-barcoded 5' primer and a J-beta primer mix. TCRdb fed the 5' RACE reads into MiXCR, producing one record per CDR3 protein. The data contain around 280,000 distinct CDR3 sequences, 25% to 30% of them singletons. The source is a woman in her 70s in good health. J is TRBJ1-5 and V is TRBV6-5, with D unresolved. The specimen was blood. CDR3 region: CASSLTSYGGWDQPQHF. DNA for the CDR3: TGTGCCAGCAGTTTAACCTCCTATGGAGGGTGGGATCAGCCCCAGCATTTT.